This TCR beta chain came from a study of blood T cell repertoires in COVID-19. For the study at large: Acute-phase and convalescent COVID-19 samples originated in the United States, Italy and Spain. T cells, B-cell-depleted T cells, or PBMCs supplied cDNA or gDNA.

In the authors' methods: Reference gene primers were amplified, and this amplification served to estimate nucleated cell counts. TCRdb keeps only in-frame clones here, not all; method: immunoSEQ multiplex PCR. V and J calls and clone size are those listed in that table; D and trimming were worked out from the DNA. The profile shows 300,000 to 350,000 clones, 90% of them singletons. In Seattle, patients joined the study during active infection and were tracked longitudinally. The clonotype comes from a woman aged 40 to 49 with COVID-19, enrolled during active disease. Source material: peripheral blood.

CDR3 nucleotide sequence: TGTGCCAGCAGTTCTCCGTATAGCAATCAGCCCCAGCATTTT. Translated, it gives CASSSPYSNQPQHF. V is TRBV27 and J is TRBJ1-5; D is uncertain. CDR3 length: 14 residues. Trimming stripped 4 bases from V and 0 bases from J, with 7 bases between. Germline V CDR1 and CDR2: MNHEY, SMNVEV (reference sequence).